This TCR beta chain was identified in a study of blood T cell repertoires in COVID-19. Study context: The origin of the acute and convalescent COVID-19 samples was the United States, Italy and Spain. Sample material is recorded as cDNA or gDNA derived from T cells, B-cell-depleted T cells, or PBMCs.

Method: immunoSEQ multiplex PCR; TCRdb's copy keeps in-frame clones and lacks some. The table includes about 170,000 clones, 84% detected once. For this clone: Mismatch with germline at one junction end may stem from a read error.

The CDR3 is made up of 19 amino acids. Germline V gene lookup returns CDR1 LGHDT and CDR2 YNNKEL (reference sequence). Sequencing was carried out using peripheral blood. The TCR comes from a man younger than 35 with active or convalescent COVID-19. The chain is built from TRBV3-1 (or the pseudogene TRBV3-2) and TRBJ2-3, with 11 bases lining up with TRBD2. The CDR3 DNA sequence: TGTGCCAGCAGCAAAGAACGATACAATAGCGGGGGGGCCACAGATACGCAGTATTTT. Its translation: CASSKERYNSGGATDTQYF.